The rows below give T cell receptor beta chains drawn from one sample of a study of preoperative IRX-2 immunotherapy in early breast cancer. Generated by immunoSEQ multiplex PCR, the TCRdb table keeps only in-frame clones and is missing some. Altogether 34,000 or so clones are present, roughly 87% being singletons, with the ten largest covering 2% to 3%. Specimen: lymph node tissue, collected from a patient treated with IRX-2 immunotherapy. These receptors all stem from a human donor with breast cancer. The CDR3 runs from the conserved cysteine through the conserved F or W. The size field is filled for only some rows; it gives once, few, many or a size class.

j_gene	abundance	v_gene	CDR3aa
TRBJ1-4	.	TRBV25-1	CASSGVRDGNEKLFF
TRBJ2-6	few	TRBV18	CASSPTGSGANVLTF
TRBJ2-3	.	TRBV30	CAWSVRGPTDTQYF
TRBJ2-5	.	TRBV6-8	CASSYREQETQYF
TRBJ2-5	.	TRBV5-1	CASSSLPGSGGETQYF
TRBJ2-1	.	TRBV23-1	CASSLLGGGYNEQFF
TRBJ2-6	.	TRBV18	CASSPRGGDPGANVLTF
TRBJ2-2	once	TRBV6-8	CASSPQGVGELFF
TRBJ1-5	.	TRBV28	CASSSPPGDQPQHF
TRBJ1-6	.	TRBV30	CAWRPGGHSYNSPLHF
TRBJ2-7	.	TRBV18	CASSPGTANEQYF
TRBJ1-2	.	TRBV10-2	CATKENREGYTF
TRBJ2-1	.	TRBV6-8	CATNDGYNEQFF
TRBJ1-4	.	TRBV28	CASSDGGQGNEKLFF
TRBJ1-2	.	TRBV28	CASSLTAGYGYTF